This T cell receptor beta chain was captured in a study of Tregs in tolerant kidney transplant recipients. Regarding the study as a whole: Validation in larger populations is needed because few patients were studied.

The method was immunoSEQ multiplex PCR; TCRdb's version includes in-frame clones alone and lacks a portion of them. The table has some 4,100 clones, roughly 50% seen once. About this clone itself: Its antigen is undetermined. The junction shows a germline mismatch at one end, possibly a read error.

CDR3 length equals 14 residues. CDR1 is SSHAT, CDR2 FNYEAQ, per germline (reference sequence). The clonotype comes from a human donor in good health. Sequenced input: CD8+ T cells from blood cultured with allogeneic cells. The rearrangement links TRBV7-7 to TRBJ2-7; D may be TRBD2 (6 bases). This chain's CDR3 is CASSFSTGDYEQYF. The DNA of the CDR3 is TGTGCTAGCAGCTTCTCCACGGGGGATTACGAGCAGTACTTC.